A selection of T cell receptor beta chains follows, all from one sample in a study of vaccination effects on CD4 cells after COVID-19. The data were produced by immunoSEQ multiplex PCR, yet TCRdb's version contains in-frame clones alone and is incomplete. Seen here are over 50,000 clones, less than 80% observed once, and the top ten hold around 1.2%. Their cognate antigens are unknown. The source material was CD4+ T cells from PBMCs cultured with HCoV-229E spike peptides, sampled after COVID-19 vaccination. Source of these receptors: a human donor who received a COVID-19 vaccine. CDR3s leave out the opening cysteine and the closing phenylalanine or tryptophan.

v_gene: TRBV6-5
CDR3aa: ASSYGTGNTEAF

v_gene: TRBV9
CDR3aa: ASSALAGAYTGELF

v_gene: TRBV30
CDR3aa: ASLAGGRTQY

v_gene: TRBV18
CDR3aa: ASSPLSKQGASKNIQY

v_gene: TRBV6-2/TRBV6-3
CDR3aa: ASSYFGGSYNSPLH

v_gene: TRBV7-3
CDR3aa: ASSLTRRETQY

v_gene: TRBV7-8
CDR3aa: ASSPKLAGGYNEQF

v_gene: TRBV27
CDR3aa: ASSSRLAGNTGELF

v_gene: TRBV2
CDR3aa: ASRDRAGANVLT

v_gene: TRBV7-2
CDR3aa: ASSWQTSGGADTQY

v_gene: TRBV19
CDR3aa: AGQRGLHTGELF

v_gene: TRBV2
CDR3aa: ASREQGMRTEAF

v_gene: TRBV28
CDR3aa: ASSLIPKETQY

v_gene: TRBV30
CDR3aa: AWREQGVSPLH

v_gene: TRBV28
CDR3aa: ASSFRDRGNSPLH

v_gene: TRBV24-1
CDR3aa: ATSDSGRKETQY

v_gene: TRBV5-1
CDR3aa: ASSLGAGNYGYT

v_gene: TRBV7-8
CDR3aa: ASSLEEERSSYNEQF

v_gene: TRBV5-4
CDR3aa: ASSSDRGSEKLF

v_gene: TRBV15
CDR3aa: ATSRDKGANSPLH

v_gene: TRBV5-4
CDR3aa: ASSPRSENTEAF

v_gene: TRBV5-4
CDR3aa: ASSSRQGGNTEAF

v_gene: TRBV2
CDR3aa: ASSGQGRSNQPQH

v_gene: TRBV2
CDR3aa: ASTNEGALNTEAF

v_gene: TRBV6-5
CDR3aa: ASRPSGNTIY

v_gene: TRBV7-2
CDR3aa: ASSNGGPLGGELF

v_gene: TRBV4-1
CDR3aa: ASSQGGGPTGELF

v_gene: TRBV5-1
CDR3aa: ASSFPQSSYNEQF

v_gene: TRBV19
CDR3aa: ASSISPGGYYGYT

v_gene: TRBV7-9
CDR3aa: ASSLSSGANVLT

v_gene: TRBV29-1
CDR3aa: SAEGGRGHVETQY

v_gene: TRBV5-1
CDR3aa: ASSPSGTENSPLH

v_gene: TRBV5-6
CDR3aa: ASSRQSGRGGYT

v_gene: TRBV19
CDR3aa: ASSPNRDKLSNTGELF

v_gene: TRBV19
CDR3aa: ASSIEVPGVYGYT

v_gene: TRBV12-5
CDR3aa: ASGLVRDRVGGYT

v_gene: TRBV25-1
CDR3aa: ASSDRRQGLDRELF

v_gene: TRBV29-1
CDR3aa: SVEDMTASDYNEQF

v_gene: TRBV5-1
CDR3aa: ASSTGTGGGGNTIY

v_gene: TRBV4-1
CDR3aa: ASSQDVEQPQH

v_gene: TRBV7-2
CDR3aa: ASSLVISGPLGGELF

v_gene: TRBV7-3
CDR3aa: ASSFLRDRGYNEQF

v_gene: TRBV12-3/TRBV12-4
CDR3aa: ASSGAYGYT

v_gene: TRBV28
CDR3aa: ASSLGLQLVETQY

v_gene: TRBV2
CDR3aa: ASSEGQDTGELF

v_gene: TRBV5-1
CDR3aa: ASSLDGQGNQPQH

v_gene: TRBV21-1
CDR3aa: ASSKVGLETQY

v_gene: TRBV7-9
CDR3aa: ASSPPFRFGNEQF

v_gene: TRBV5-6
CDR3aa: ASSRYRVDGETQY

v_gene: TRBV24-1
CDR3aa: ATSDFPGRPSYNEQF

v_gene: TRBV24-1
CDR3aa: ATSDPGRYQETQY

v_gene: TRBV2
CDR3aa: ASSASFRTDTQY

v_gene: TRBV5-1
CDR3aa: ASSLRGTSGGLSSEANVLT

v_gene: TRBV18
CDR3aa: ASSPGTSGSTDTQY

v_gene: TRBV2
CDR3aa: ASTEAAEKLF